This T cell receptor (beta chain) originates from a study of cytomegalovirus exposure and HLA in healthy donors. At the level of the study: A preliminary data release comprised 91 million or so unique TCRs obtained from HLA-typed donors.

PCR involved 60 Vbeta and 13 Jbeta primers. TCRdb's copy holds only in-frame clones and misses some; the assay was immunoSEQ multiplex PCR. The table has around 100,000 clones, roughly 80% seen once. General study results and limits: In all likelihood, a cluster of highly shared sequence variants was a sequencing artifact. As a later analysis showed, a missense DCLRE1C variant was linked to trimming of TCR beta V- and J-genes. Reported results showed that the classifier diagnosed cytomegalovirus status with high specificity and sensitivity.

The CDR3 sequence is 14 residues long. Between the trimmed V and J ends, which lost 6 bases and 3 bases, there was a span of 15 bases. Per germline, CDR1 GTSNPN and CDR2 SVGIG (reference sequence). Comments on this clone: The antigen is not known.

The sequenced sample was PBMCs. The TCR originated in a woman between 40 and 50 years old in good health and CMV-seropositive. The genes are TRBV30 and TRBJ2-1, with D possibly matching TRBD2 (7 bases). The CDR3 here is CACQGGGYYNEQFF. The CDR3 bases are TGTGCCTGCCAAGGGGGGGGGTACTACAATGAGCAGTTCTTC.